This entry concerns a single TCR beta chain. The CDR3 extends over 15 amino acids. J was trimmed by 12 bases and V by 4 bases; bases with no gene match: 13. Germline values: CDR1 SGHRS, CDR2 YFSETQ. The primer mix had 60 Vbeta and 13 Jbeta primers. Clones were read by immunoSEQ multiplex PCR, and TCRdb kept only the in-frame ones, dropping some. This table holds 200,000 to 250,000 clones, 80% to 85% found once. The source of the sample is a study of cytomegalovirus exposure and HLA in healthy donors. This sequence was found in a woman aged 40-49 years in good health and CMV-seronegative. The sequenced sample consisted of PBMCs. The rearrangement uses TRBV5-1 and TRBJ2-1; 10 bases are a match to TRBD2. The DNA of the CDR3 is TGCGCCAGCAGCACCGGGACTAGCGCTTCCCTTGGGCAGTTCTTC. This gives the protein CASSTGTSASLGQFF.